Following are 13 T cell receptor beta chains from one sample sequenced in a study of OX40 agonist ivuxolimab in advanced cancers. Sequencing used immunoSEQ multiplex PCR; TCRdb keeps in-frame clones, though not all of them. The table includes some 99,000 clones, roughly four fifths detected once. This sample comprised CD4+ or CD8+ T cells sorted from blood, obtained in a trial of the OX40 agonist ivuxolimab. These receptors came from an adult with an advanced solid tumor such as melanoma, head and neck, liver or kidney cancer.

The rearrangement uses TRBV30 and TRBJ2-7; no firm D call. Trimming pared 1 base from V and 6 bases from J, leaving 13 bases between. Germline CDR1 is GTSNPN and CDR2 is SVGIG (reference sequence). The length of the CDR3 is 13 residues. For the CDR3, the DNA is TGTGCCTGGAGTGCCCACGCCACCCTCGAGCAGTACTTC. It yields the protein CAWSAHATLEQYF. Full variable domain (missing parts from reference TRBV30 and TRBJ2-7): SQTIHQWPATLVQPVGSPLSLECTVEGTSNPNLYWYRQAAGRGLQLLFYSVGIGQISSEVPQNLSASRPQDRQFILSSKKLLLSDSGFYLCAWSAHATLEQYFGPGTRLTVT.

This clone was recorded a few times. This CDR3 is also generated by other DNA sequences in the sample. The chain is built from TRBV15 and TRBJ2-2; D not resolved. Trimming took off 0 bases at V and 4 bases at J, with 3 bases between the two ends. There are 13 residues in the CDR3. Germline CDR1 is LNHNV and CDR2 is YYDKDF (reference sequence). The CDR3 DNA is TGTGCCACCAGCAGAGACATCACCGGGGAGCTGTTTTTT. It is translated as CATSRDITGELFF.

The J gene is TRBJ1-2, the V gene TRBV28; 12 bases align to TRBD1. V was clipped by 2 bases and J by 8 bases; unmatched bases: 6. In germline, CDR1 is MDHEN, CDR2 SYDVKM. The CDR3 loop spans 15 amino acids. The chain's CDR3 is CASSLGGTGGDGYTF. In nucleotides, the CDR3 is TGTGCCAGCAGTTTAGGAGGGACAGGGGGCGACGGCTACACCTTC.

The rearrangement joins TRBV18 to TRBJ2-1, with 10 bases identical to TRBD2. The CDR3 is 15 amino acids. The V and J ends lost 4 bases and 7 bases, in that order; junction bases with no gene match: 7. Germline V CDR1 and CDR2: KGHSH, LQKENI. The CDR3 nucleotides are TGTGCCAGCTCACTCGCTAGCGGGAGATTTAATGAGCAGTTCTTC. Protein product: CASSLASGRFNEQFF.

This clone showed up just once. The gene calls are TRBV7-8 and TRBJ2-5; the match to TRBD2 covers 13 bases. V lost 1 base, J lost 1 base, and 18 bases stayed unmatched. CDR3 length: 22 residues. Germline V lookup: CDR1 SGHVS, CDR2 FQNEAQ. CDR3 bases: TGTGCCAGCAGCTTAGACAGGCCGGGACTAGCGGGACTACCTAGGGGCCAAGAGACCCAGTACTTC. This gives the protein CASSLDRPGLAGLPRGQETQYF.

The genes are TRBV19 and TRBJ2-3; D is possibly TRBD1 (6 bases). The V gene's germline CDR1 is LNHDA and CDR2 SQIVND (reference sequence). V gave up 5 bases and J gave up 7 bases, with 16 bases separating them. The CDR3 runs 14 residues. In nucleotides, the CDR3 is TGTGCCAGTAGTTCGCGACAGGTCCTGAATACGCAGTATTTT. It yields the protein CASSSRQVLNTQYF.

This clone has only a few counts. This rearrangement joins TRBV6-5 to TRBJ1-3; a weak D match, TRBD1 (5 bases). CDR1 and CDR2 (germline): MNHEY, SVGAGI. Trimming shortened V by 0 bases and J by 4 bases, and 13 bases separated the two germline ends. This CDR3 is 16 amino acids long. CDR3: CASSYSRQPLGNTIYF. The CDR3 DNA follows: TGTGCCAGCAGTTACTCTCGACAGCCTTTAGGAAACACCATATATTTT.

By proportion, this clone is medium-sized. This chain connects TRBV19 to TRBJ2-7; 10 bases agree with TRBD1. Losses at the gene ends were 3 bases for V and 6 bases for J; bases not matched to a gene: 5. The CDR3 is made up of 14 amino acids. The germline V gene has CDR1 LNHDA and CDR2 SQIVND (reference sequence). The CDR3 spells CASSITGTGVEQYF. As DNA, the CDR3 is TGTGCCAGTAGTATCACCGGGACAGGGGTCGAGCAGTACTTC.

The chain has TRBV27 and TRBJ1-1, with D uncertain. Germline V CDR1 and CDR2: MNHEY, SMNVEV (reference sequence). This CDR3 region has 15 residues. V lost 5 bases and J 5 bases, leaving 18 bases between the germline ends. This CDR3 reads CASSPARLLRTEAFF. CDR3 nucleotides: TGTGCCAGCAGTCCCGCGCGCCTTCTCCGTACTGAAGCTTTCTTT.

The J gene is TRBJ2-2, the V gene TRBV18, with 9 bases identical to TRBD1. Germline CDR1 KGHSH, CDR2 LQKENI. With 8 bases clipped from V and 6 bases from J, the junction kept 7 bases outside the gene matches. The CDR3 contains 14 residues. The CDR3, as DNA: TGTGCCAGCCGAACAGGGGGCAGTGCCGGGGAGCTGTTTTTT. This translates into CASRTGGSAGELFF.

The chain uses TRBV6-1 and TRBJ1-4; D is unresolved. The germline V gene encodes CDR1 MNHNS and CDR2 SASEGT. This CDR3 comprises 14 residues. Trimming shortened V by 5 bases and J by 8 bases, and 15 bases separated the two germline ends. The CDR3 DNA sequence: TGTGCCAGCAGTCGCTTCAGGACGCCCGAAAAACTGTTTTTT. Translated: CASSRFRTPEKLFF.

The J gene is TRBJ2-2, the V gene TRBV5-4, with 7 positions matching TRBD1. V dropped 2 bases and J dropped 4; count of bases not matched to a gene: 5. Germline loops: CDR1 SGHNT, CDR2 YYREEE (reference sequence). This CDR3 spans 15 amino acids. The CDR3: CASSFPRQGTGELFF. As DNA, the CDR3 is TGTGCCAGCAGCTTTCCCCGACAGGGCACCGGGGAGCTGTTTTTT.

V and J are TRBV13 and TRBJ1-5; D is unresolved. The CDR3 consists of 15 residues. Trimming left V 0 bases short and J 7 bases short, with 13 bases between. The germline V gene has CDR1 PRHDT and CDR2 FYEKMQ (reference sequence). CDR3 in DNA: TGTGCCAGCAGCTTAGGCCGTCGGGGAGGACAGCCCCAGCATTTT. This gives the protein CASSLGRRGGQPQHF.